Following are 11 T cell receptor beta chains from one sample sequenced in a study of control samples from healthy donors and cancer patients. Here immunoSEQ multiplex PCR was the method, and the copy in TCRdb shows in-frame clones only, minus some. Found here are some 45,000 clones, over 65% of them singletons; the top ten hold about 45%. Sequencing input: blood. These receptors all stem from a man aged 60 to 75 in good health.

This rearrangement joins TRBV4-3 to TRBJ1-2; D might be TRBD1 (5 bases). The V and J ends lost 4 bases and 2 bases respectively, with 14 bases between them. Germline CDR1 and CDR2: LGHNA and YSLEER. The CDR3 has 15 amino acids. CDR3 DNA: TGCGCCAGCAGCCCAGCCGGGACCCAGAACTATGGCTACACCTTC. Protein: CASSPAGTQNYGYTF.

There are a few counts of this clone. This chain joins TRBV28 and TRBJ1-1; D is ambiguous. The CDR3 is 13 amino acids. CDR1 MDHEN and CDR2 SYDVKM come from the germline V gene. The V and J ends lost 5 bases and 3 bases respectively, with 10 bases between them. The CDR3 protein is CASSQWTDTEAFF. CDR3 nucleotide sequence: TGTGCCAGCAGTCAATGGACGGACACTGAAGCTTTCTTT. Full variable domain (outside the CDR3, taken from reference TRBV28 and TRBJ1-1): DVKVTQSSRYLVKRTGEKVFLECVQDMDHENMFWYRQDPGLGLRLIYFSYDVKMKEKGDIPEGYSVSREKKERFSLILESASTNQTSMYLCASSQWTDTEAFFGQGTRLTVV.

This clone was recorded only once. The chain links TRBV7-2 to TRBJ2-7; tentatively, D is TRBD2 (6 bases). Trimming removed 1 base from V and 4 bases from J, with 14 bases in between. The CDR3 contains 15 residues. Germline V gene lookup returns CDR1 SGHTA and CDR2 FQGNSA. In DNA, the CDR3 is TGTGCCAGCAGCTTAGAAGAGGTAGCGGAATACGAGCAGTACTTC. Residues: CASSLEEVAEYEQYF. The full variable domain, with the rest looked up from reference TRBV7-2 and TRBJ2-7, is GAGVSQSPSNKVTEKGKDVELRCDPISGHTALYWYRQSLGQGLEFLIYFQGNSAPDKSGLPSDRFSAERTGGSVSTLTIQRTQQEDSAVYLCASSLEEVAEYEQYFGPGTRLTVT.

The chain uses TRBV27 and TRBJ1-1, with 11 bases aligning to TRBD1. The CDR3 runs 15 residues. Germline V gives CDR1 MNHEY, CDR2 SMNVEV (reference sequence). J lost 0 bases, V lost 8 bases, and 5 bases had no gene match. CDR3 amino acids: CASRTGGLMNTEAFF. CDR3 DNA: TGTGCCAGCCGGACAGGGGGCCTAATGAACACTGAAGCTTTCTTT.

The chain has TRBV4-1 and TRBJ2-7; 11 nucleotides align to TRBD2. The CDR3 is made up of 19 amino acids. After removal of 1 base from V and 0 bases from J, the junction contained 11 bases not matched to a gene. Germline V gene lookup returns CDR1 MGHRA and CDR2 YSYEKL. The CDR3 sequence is CASSQGPGLAEPSSYEQYF. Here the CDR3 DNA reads TGCGCCAGCAGCCAAGGGCCGGGACTAGCGGAACCAAGCTCCTACGAGCAGTACTTC.

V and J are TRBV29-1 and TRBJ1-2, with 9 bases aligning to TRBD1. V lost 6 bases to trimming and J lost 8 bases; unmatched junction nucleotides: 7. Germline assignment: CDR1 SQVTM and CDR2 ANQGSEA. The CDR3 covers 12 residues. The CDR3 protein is CSVTGTGSGYTF. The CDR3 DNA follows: TGCAGCGTAACCGGGACAGGGAGCGGCTACACCTTC.

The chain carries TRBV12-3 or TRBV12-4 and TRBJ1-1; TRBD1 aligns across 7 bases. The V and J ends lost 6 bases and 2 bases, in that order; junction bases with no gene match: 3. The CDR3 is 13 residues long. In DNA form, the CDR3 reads TGTGCCAGCAGCTGGGACAGAAACACTGAAGCTTTCTTT. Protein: CASSWDRNTEAFF.

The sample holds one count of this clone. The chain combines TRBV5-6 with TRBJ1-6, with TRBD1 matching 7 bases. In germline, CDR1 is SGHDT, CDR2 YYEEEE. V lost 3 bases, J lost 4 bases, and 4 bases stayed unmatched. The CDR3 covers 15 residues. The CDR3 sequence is CASSYGTEYNSPLHF. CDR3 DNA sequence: TGTGCCAGCAGCTACGGGACAGAATATAATTCACCCCTCCACTTT.

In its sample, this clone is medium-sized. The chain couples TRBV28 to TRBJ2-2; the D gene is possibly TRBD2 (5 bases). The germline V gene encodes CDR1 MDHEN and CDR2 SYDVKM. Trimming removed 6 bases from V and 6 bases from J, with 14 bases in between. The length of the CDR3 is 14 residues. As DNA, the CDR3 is TGTGCCAGCAGCCTAGAGTCCGGGGCCGGGGAGCTGTTTTTT. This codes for CASSLESGAGELFF.

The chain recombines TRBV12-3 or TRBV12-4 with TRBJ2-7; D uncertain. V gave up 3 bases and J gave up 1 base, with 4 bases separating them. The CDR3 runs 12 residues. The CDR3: CASSFGSYEQYF. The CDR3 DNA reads TGTGCCAGCAGTTTTGGATCCTACGAGCAGTACTTC.

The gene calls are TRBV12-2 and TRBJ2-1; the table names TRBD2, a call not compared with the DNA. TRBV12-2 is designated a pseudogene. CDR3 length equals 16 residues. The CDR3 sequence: CASRLARGWSYNEQFF. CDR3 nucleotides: TGTGCAAGTCGCTTAGCGCGGGGGTGGTCCTACAATGAGCAGTTCTTC.